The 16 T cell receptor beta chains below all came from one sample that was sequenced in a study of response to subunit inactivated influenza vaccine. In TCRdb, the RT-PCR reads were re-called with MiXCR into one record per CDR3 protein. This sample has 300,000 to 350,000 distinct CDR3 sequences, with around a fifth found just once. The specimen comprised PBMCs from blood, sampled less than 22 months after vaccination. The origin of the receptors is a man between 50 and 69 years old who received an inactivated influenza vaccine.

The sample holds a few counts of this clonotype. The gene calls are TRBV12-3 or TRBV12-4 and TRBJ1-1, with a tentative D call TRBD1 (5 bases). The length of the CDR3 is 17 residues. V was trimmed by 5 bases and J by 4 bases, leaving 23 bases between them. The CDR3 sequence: CASSRRGSATGFTEAFF. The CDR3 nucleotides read TGTGCCAGCAGTCGGCGGGGGAGTGCGACGGGGTTCACTGAAGCTTTCTTT.

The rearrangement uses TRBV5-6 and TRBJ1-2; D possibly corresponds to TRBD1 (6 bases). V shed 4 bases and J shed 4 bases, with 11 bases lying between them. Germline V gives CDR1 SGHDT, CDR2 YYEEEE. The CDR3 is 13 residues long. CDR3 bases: TGTGCCAGCAGCCGACAGGACCTCTATGGCTACACCTTC. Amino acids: CASSRQDLYGYTF.

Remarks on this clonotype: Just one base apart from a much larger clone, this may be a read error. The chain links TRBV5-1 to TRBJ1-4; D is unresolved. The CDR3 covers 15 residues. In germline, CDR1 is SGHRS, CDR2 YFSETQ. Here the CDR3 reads CASSLGGQLNEKLLF. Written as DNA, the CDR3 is TGCGCCAGCAGCTTGGGAGGGCAGCTTAATGAAAAACTGTTATTT.

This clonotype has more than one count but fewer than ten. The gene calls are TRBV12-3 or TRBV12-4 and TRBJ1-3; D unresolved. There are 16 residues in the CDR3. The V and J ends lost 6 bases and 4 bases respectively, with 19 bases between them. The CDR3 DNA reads TGTGCCAGCAGCTCCGATTCCTGGCAGCCCGGAAACACCATATATTTT. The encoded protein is CASSSDSWQPGNTIYF.

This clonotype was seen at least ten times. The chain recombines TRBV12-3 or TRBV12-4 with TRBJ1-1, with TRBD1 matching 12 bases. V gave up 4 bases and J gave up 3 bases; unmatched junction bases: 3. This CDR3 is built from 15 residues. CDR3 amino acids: CASSSGQGADTEAFF. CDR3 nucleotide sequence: TGTGCCAGCAGTTCGGGACAGGGGGCCGACACTGAAGCTTTCTTT.

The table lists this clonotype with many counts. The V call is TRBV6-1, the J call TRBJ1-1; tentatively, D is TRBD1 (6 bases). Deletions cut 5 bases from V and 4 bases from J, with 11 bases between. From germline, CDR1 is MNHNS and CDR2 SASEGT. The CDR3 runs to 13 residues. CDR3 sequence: CASSTQGGTEAFF. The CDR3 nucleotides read TGTGCCAGCAGTACACAGGGTGGCACTGAAGCTTTCTTT.

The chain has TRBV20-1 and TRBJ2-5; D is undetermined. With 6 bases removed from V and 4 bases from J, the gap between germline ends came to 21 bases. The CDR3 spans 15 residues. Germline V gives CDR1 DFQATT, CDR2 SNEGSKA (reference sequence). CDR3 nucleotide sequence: TGCAGTGCCCCGAGGCGAACCACATCCCCAGAGACCCAGTACTTC. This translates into CSAPRRTTSPETQYF.

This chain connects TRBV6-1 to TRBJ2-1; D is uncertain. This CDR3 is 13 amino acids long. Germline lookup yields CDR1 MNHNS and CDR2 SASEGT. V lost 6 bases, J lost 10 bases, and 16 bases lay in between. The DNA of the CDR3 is TGTGCCAGCAGCCACACTAATAAAGGAGAGCAGTTCTTC. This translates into CASSHTNKGEQFF.

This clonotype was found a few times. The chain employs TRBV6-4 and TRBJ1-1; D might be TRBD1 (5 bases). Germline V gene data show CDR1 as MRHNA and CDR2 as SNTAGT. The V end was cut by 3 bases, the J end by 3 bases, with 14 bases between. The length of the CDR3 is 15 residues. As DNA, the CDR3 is TGTGCCAGCAGTGAATCCGGGGCCGGGGACACTGAAGCTTTCTTT. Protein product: CASSESGAGDTEAFF.

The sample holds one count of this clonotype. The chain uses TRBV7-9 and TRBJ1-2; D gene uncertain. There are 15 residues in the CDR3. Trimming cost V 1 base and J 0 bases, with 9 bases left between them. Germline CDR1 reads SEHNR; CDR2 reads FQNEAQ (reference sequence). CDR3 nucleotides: TGTGCCAGCAGCTTAGAAGCCAGGACTAACTATGGCTACACCTTC. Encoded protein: CASSLEARTNYGYTF.

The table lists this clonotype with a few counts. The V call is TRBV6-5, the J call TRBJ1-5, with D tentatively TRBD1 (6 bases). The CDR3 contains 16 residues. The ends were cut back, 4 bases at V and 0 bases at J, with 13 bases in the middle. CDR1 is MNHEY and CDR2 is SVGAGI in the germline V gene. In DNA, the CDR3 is TGTGCCAGCAGTTTGATGACAGGTTATAGCAATCAGCCCCAGCATTTT. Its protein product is CASSLMTGYSNQPQHF.

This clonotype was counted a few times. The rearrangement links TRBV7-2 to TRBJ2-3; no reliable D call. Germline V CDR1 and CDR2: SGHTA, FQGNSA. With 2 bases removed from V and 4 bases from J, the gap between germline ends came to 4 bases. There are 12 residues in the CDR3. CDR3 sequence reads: CASSLYSDTQYF. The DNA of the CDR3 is TGTGCCAGCAGCTTATATTCAGATACGCAGTATTTT.

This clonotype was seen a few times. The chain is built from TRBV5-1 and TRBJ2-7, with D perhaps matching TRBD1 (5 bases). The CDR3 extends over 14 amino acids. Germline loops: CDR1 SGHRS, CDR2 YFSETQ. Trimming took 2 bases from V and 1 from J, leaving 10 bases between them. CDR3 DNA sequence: TGCGCCAGCAGCTTTGCGACAGCGTCCTACGAGCAGTACTTC. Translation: CASSFATASYEQYF.

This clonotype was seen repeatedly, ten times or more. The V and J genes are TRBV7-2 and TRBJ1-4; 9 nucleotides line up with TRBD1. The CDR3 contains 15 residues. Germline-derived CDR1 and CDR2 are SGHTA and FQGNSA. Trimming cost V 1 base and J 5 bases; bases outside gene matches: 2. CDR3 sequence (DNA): TGTGCCAGCAGCTTAGGGGACAGGGAAAATGAAAAACTGTTTTTT. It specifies CASSLGDRENEKLFF. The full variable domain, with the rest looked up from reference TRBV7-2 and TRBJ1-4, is GAGVSQSPSNKVTEKGKDVELRCDPISGHTALYWYRQSLGQGLEFLIYFQGNSAPDKSGLPSDRFSAERTGGSVSTLTIQRTQQEDSAVYLCASSLGDRENEKLFFGSGTQLSVL.

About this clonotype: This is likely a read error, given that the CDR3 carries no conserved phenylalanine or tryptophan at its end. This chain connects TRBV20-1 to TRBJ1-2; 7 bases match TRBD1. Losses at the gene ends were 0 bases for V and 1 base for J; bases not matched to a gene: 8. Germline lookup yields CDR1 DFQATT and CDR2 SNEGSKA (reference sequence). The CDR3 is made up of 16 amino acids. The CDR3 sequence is CSARDLDRKFNYGYTI. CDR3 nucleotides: TGCAGTGCTAGAGATTTGGACAGGAAGTTTAACTATGGCTACACCATC.

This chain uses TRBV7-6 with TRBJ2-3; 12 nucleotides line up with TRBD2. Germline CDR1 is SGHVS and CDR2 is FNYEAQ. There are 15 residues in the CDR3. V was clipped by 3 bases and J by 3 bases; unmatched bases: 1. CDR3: CASSFLAGGTDTQYF. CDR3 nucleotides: TGTGCCAGCAGCTTTCTAGCGGGAGGGACAGATACGCAGTATTTT.